Each of the 6 T cell receptor beta chains below was sequenced from the same sample in a study of T cells in Graves' hyperthyroidism and ophthalmopathy. RNA transcripts yielded amplified TCR beta CDR3 regions. The TCR CDR3 was amplified in a first-round RT-PCR using the HTBI primer set. TCRdb itself ran the multiplex PCR reads through MiXCR, one entry per CDR3 protein. Of about 590,000 distinct CDR3 sequences in the sample, 13% to 15% are singletons; the top ten hold roughly 6.9%. The sample taken for sequencing was blood. The receptors were gathered from a woman in her late teens or twenties with Graves' ophthalmopathy.

There are many counts of this clonotype. V is TRBV3-1 and J is TRBJ2-7; 10 bases line up with TRBD1. The CDR3 has 16 amino acids. V shed 4 bases, J shed 0 bases, and the junction held 6 bases outside the gene matches. Germline CDR1 LGHDT, CDR2 YNNKEL (reference sequence). CDR3 in amino acids: CASSPLDRGPSYEQYF. The CDR3 region has the DNA TGTGCCAGCAGCCCCCTCGACAGGGGGCCCTCCTACGAGCAGTACTTC.

This clonotype appeared many times. The chain combines TRBV18 with TRBJ1-2, with 8 bases fitting TRBD1. The CDR3 spans 14 residues. V shed 3 bases, J shed 3 bases, and the junction held 3 bases outside the gene matches. Looked up from germline, CDR1 is KGHSH and CDR2 is LQKENI. CDR3 nucleotide sequence: TGTGCCAGCTCACCTCAGGGACAGGACTATGGCTACACCTTC. This encodes CASSPQGQDYGYTF.

This clonotype was found many times. This chain links TRBV28 with TRBJ2-5, with TRBD1 matching over 10 bases. The ends lost 6 bases at V and 5 bases at J; junction bases unmatched: 6. This CDR3 has 14 amino acids. Germline CDR1 MDHEN, CDR2 SYDVKM. The CDR3 DNA sequence: TGTGCCAGCAGACGTCCGGGACAGGGGGAGACCCAGTACTTC. Encoded protein: CASRRPGQGETQYF.

With regard to this clonotype: A clone one base away is much larger, so this may be a read error. J is TRBJ2-5 and V is TRBV6-2 or TRBV6-3; 8 positions agree with TRBD2. The CDR3 runs to 14 residues. Germline lookup yields CDR1 MNHEY and CDR2 SVGEGT. J gave up 5 bases and V 10 bases, and 12 bases lay outside the gene matches. This chain's CDR3 is CATSPAGDWETQYF. In DNA, the CDR3 is TGTGCCACCTCTCCAGCGGGAGATTGGGAGACCCAGTACTTC.

This clonotype was counted many times. J is TRBJ2-1 and V is TRBV20-1; 8 nucleotides line up with TRBD2. The CDR3 is made up of 15 amino acids. V shed 2 bases, J shed 3 bases, and the junction held 6 bases outside the gene matches. CDR1 is DFQATT and CDR2 is SNEGSKA in the germline V gene (reference sequence). Here the CDR3 DNA reads TGCAGTGCTAGACCACCGGGACTAGGCTACAATGAGCAGTTCTTC. Amino acid sequence: CSARPPGLGYNEQFF.

This clonotype was counted ten times or more. V and J are TRBV12-3 or TRBV12-4 and TRBJ2-1; 8 positions match TRBD2. This CDR3 contains 13 residues. V gave up 8 bases and J gave up 6 bases; unmatched junction bases: 6. CDR3 sequence reads: CASGIAGLNEQFF. The CDR3 coding sequence is TGTGCCAGCGGGATAGCGGGGCTCAATGAGCAGTTCTTC.